These 8 T cell receptor beta chains share one sample of origin, sequenced in a study of blood T cell repertoires in COVID-19 (dated by TCRdb to the early 2020s). Library method: the immunoSEQ multiplex PCR assay. This is the immuneACCESS table as TCRdb keeps it, with only in-frame sequences that have V and J called. A part of the clones is gone; compared with another copy, unresolved V genes explain less than half, and the rest is unexplained. The sample table records around 160,000 clones; roughly 86% of these occur just once. Together, the top ten hold approximately 2.4% of the sample. The source material was peripheral blood. The receptors shown here come from a human donor in a cohort sampled during active COVID-19.

The CDR3 is CASSFSLQQETQYF. The CDR3 nucleotides are TGTGCCAGCAGCTTTTCTCTTCAGCAAGAGACCCAGTACTTC. The chain is built from TRBV7-9 and TRBJ2-5; D is undetermined. This CDR3 contains 14 residues. Germline CDR1 is SEHNR and CDR2 is FQNEAQ (reference sequence). V shed 3 bases and J shed 2 bases, with 10 bases lying between them.

The chain couples TRBV12-3 or TRBV12-4 to TRBJ2-2, with 7 bases identical to TRBD2. The ends lost 10 bases at V and 6 bases at J; junction bases unmatched: 8. The CDR3 is 13 amino acids. The CDR3 nucleotides are TGTGCCACACAGCGGGATAGCGCCGGGGAGCTGTTTTTT. This translates into CATQRDSAGELFF.

This sequence joins TRBV19 and TRBJ2-5, with 9 bases lining up with TRBD2. The CDR3 sequence is 16 residues long. With V trimmed by 10 bases and J by 0 bases, 12 bases remained unmatched. CDR1 LNHDA and CDR2 SQIVND come from the germline V gene (reference sequence). CDR3 DNA: TGTGCCACGAGGAACGCGGGCGGGGGGGACCAAGAGACCCAGTACTTC. Residues: CATRNAGGGDQETQYF. The whole variable domain, filled in from reference TRBV19 and TRBJ2-5, reads DGGITQSPKYLFRKEGQNVTLSCEQNLNHDAMYWYRQDPGQGLRLIYYSQIVNDFQKGDIAEGYSVSREKKESFPLTVTSAQKNPTAFYLCATRNAGGGDQETQYFGPGTRLLVL.

The V gene is TRBV18, the J gene TRBJ2-2, with 13 bases matching TRBD2. The V gene's germline CDR1 is KGHSH and CDR2 LQKENI. CDR3 length equals 16 residues. The junction had 2 bases not matched to a gene; V was cut back by 4 bases and J by 3 bases. The CDR3 nucleotides are TGTGCCAGCTCACGGACTAGCGGGGGTTACACCGGGGAGCTGTTTTTT. Protein product: CASSRTSGGYTGELFF.

The CDR3 region has the DNA TGTGCCAGCAGCTTAGCAGGGAACACCGGGGAGCTGTTTTTT. Translation gives CASSLAGNTGELFF. The gene calls are TRBV11-3 and TRBJ2-2; no firm D call. Germline-derived CDR1 and CDR2 are SGHNT and YENEEA. CDR3 length equals 14 residues. Trimming took 1 base from V and 1 from J, leaving 4 bases between them.

In its sample, this clone was seen a few times. The chain is built from TRBV28 and TRBJ1-1; 9 positions agree with TRBD1. The CDR3 totals 12 residues. V lost 6 bases, J lost 4 bases, and 0 bases stayed unmatched. The germline gives CDR1 MDHEN, CDR2 SYDVKM. CDR3 sequence: CASRTGGTEAFF. CDR3 nucleotide sequence: TGTGCCAGCAGGACAGGGGGCACTGAAGCTTTCTTT.

The chain has TRBV7-9 and TRBJ2-3; TRBD1 might be the D (6 bases). Germline CDR1 reads SEHNR; CDR2 reads FQNEAQ (reference sequence). Trimming removed 5 bases at V and 1 base at J, with 13 bases between. This CDR3 has 15 amino acids. CDR3 region: CASSLGQFGTDTQYF. The CDR3 DNA sequence: TGTGCCAGCAGCCTAGGACAGTTCGGCACAGATACGCAGTATTTT.

The chain couples TRBV6-5 to TRBJ2-3; the match to TRBD1 covers 8 bases. The CDR3 runs 12 residues. The V gene's germline CDR1 is MNHEY and CDR2 SVGAGI. Losses at the gene ends were 10 bases for V and 3 bases for J; bases not matched to a gene: 3. CDR3 bases: TGTGCCACCAGGACAGGGACAGATACGCAGTATTTT. Residues: CATRTGTDTQYF.